This is a list of T cell receptor beta chains from one sample in a study of immune evolution from preneoplasia to lung adenocarcinoma. Here immunoSEQ multiplex PCR was the method, and the copy in TCRdb shows in-frame clones only, minus some. The sample includes about 21,000 clones, around three quarters of them seen just once. The sample comprised FFPE invasive lung adenocarcinoma tissue. The receptors originated from a person in their sixties or seventies with lung adenocarcinoma. Both conserved end residues are part of each CDR3. The D gene is left open where the match is weak. Size is omitted from some rows. Given values are once, few, many or a class for expanded clones.

j_gene: TRBJ2-7
d_gene: TRBD1
v_gene: TRBV18
abundance: .
CDR3nt: TGTGCCAGCTCAGGGATCTCCGGGACAGGGGGCGAGCAGTACTTC
CDR3aa: CASSGISGTGGEQYF

j_gene: TRBJ1-1
d_gene: .
v_gene: TRBV28
abundance: .
CDR3nt: TGTGCCAGCAGTTCGTACGAGAACACTGAAGCTTTCTTT
CDR3aa: CASSSYENTEAFF

j_gene: TRBJ2-7
d_gene: TRBD1
v_gene: TRBV14
abundance: .
CDR3nt: TGTGCCAGCAGCCCCTACCGGACAGGCTACGAGCAGTACTTC
CDR3aa: CASSPYRTGYEQYF

j_gene: TRBJ2-2
d_gene: TRBD2
v_gene: TRBV6-1
abundance: .
CDR3nt: TGTGCCAGCAGTGAAGTACTAGCGGGAGGCACCGGGGAGCTGTTTTTT
CDR3aa: CASSEVLAGGTGELFF

j_gene: TRBJ2-5
d_gene: TRBD1
v_gene: TRBV7-9
abundance: .
CDR3nt: TGTGCCAGCAGCTTAGGTGGGACAGCCCAAGAGACCCAGTACTTC
CDR3aa: CASSLGGTAQETQYF

j_gene: TRBJ1-2
d_gene: .
v_gene: TRBV19
abundance: few
CDR3nt: TGTGCCAGTAGTATAAGGGCGGTGGACTATGGCTACACCTTC
CDR3aa: CASSIRAVDYGYTF

j_gene: TRBJ1-4
d_gene: TRBD1
v_gene: TRBV18
abundance: .
CDR3nt: TGTGCCAGCTCATCCGGACAGGGCGCTACTAATGAAAAACTGTTTTTT
CDR3aa: CASSSGQGATNEKLFF

j_gene: TRBJ1-1
d_gene: .
v_gene: TRBV7-8
abundance: .
CDR3nt: TGTGCCAGCAGCCCGAGGGTAGCCACGCGGAACACTGAAGCTTTCTTT
CDR3aa: CASSPRVATRNTEAFF

j_gene: TRBJ1-4
d_gene: .
v_gene: TRBV15
abundance: once
CDR3nt: TGTGCCACCAGCAGAGGAGGGGACCCGCGGGAAAAACTGTTTTTT
CDR3aa: CATSRGGDPREKLFF

j_gene: TRBJ2-6
d_gene: TRBD1
v_gene: TRBV5-1
abundance: .
CDR3nt: TGCGCCAGCAGCTCCAGGGGGTTAACAGGGGCCAACGTCCTGACTTTC
CDR3aa: CASSSRGLTGANVLTF

j_gene: TRBJ1-1
d_gene: TRBD1
v_gene: TRBV5-1
abundance: .
CDR3nt: TGCGCCAGCAGCACGGGACAGGATGAAGCTTTCTTT
CDR3aa: CASSTGQDEAFF

j_gene: TRBJ2-1
d_gene: TRBD2
v_gene: TRBV5-6
abundance: .
CDR3nt: TGTGCCAGCAGCTTGGCAGGACTAGCGAGCGATGAGCAGTTCTTC
CDR3aa: CASSLAGLASDEQFF

j_gene: TRBJ2-7
d_gene: .
v_gene: TRBV5-1
abundance: .
CDR3nt: TGCGCCAGCAGCTCAGACCACAACGGCGAGCAGTACTTC
CDR3aa: CASSSDHNGEQYF

j_gene: TRBJ2-5
d_gene: TRBD1
v_gene: TRBV11-1
abundance: .
CDR3nt: TGTGCCAGCAGCTTTGACAGGGGAAGGGAGACCCAGTACTTC
CDR3aa: CASSFDRGRETQYF

j_gene: TRBJ2-5
d_gene: .
v_gene: TRBV18
abundance: .
CDR3nt: TGTGCCAGCTCACAGACTAGACAAGAGACCCAGTACTTC
CDR3aa: CASSQTRQETQYF

j_gene: TRBJ1-5
d_gene: .
v_gene: TRBV14
abundance: .
CDR3nt: TGTGCCAGCAGCCAGTTTACAAATCAGCCCCAGCATTTT
CDR3aa: CASSQFTNQPQHF

j_gene: TRBJ2-7
d_gene: .
v_gene: TRBV7-2
abundance: .
CDR3nt: TGTGCCAGCAGCTTAGTGTCAGGGGTCCACGAGCAGTACTTC
CDR3aa: CASSLVSGVHEQYF

j_gene: TRBJ2-7
d_gene: TRBD2
v_gene: TRBV28
abundance: .
CDR3nt: TGTGCCAGCAGTCACCGGACTAGCGGGAGCCACCCCTACGAGCAGTACTTC
CDR3aa: CASSHRTSGSHPYEQYF

j_gene: TRBJ2-1
d_gene: TRBD2
v_gene: TRBV7-3
abundance: .
CDR3nt: TGTGCCAGCAGCTTAACGTCTGGGCTAGCGGGGCACAATGAGCAGTTCTTC
CDR3aa: CASSLTSGLAGHNEQFF

j_gene: TRBJ2-3
d_gene: .
v_gene: TRBV11-2
abundance: .
CDR3nt: TGTGCCAGCAGCTCCACCATACAGGGAACAGATACGCAGTATTTT
CDR3aa: CASSSTIQGTDTQYF

j_gene: TRBJ2-3
d_gene: TRBD2
v_gene: TRBV7-2
abundance: .
CDR3nt: TGTGCCAGCAGTCCGACTAGCGGGAGTCTAGATACGCAGTATTTT
CDR3aa: CASSPTSGSLDTQYF

j_gene: TRBJ1-5
d_gene: .
v_gene: TRBV30
abundance: .
CDR3nt: TGTGCCTGGAACCGGGACCTCAATCAGCCCCAACATTTT
CDR3aa: CAWNRDLNQPQHF

j_gene: TRBJ2-7
d_gene: .
v_gene: TRBV11-1
abundance: .
CDR3nt: TGTGCCAGCAGCTTAGAAGGATACTCCTACGAGCAGTACTTC
CDR3aa: CASSLEGYSYEQYF

j_gene: TRBJ2-7
d_gene: .
v_gene: TRBV9
abundance: .
CDR3nt: TGTGCCAGCAGCGTAGCCCTACGGACGGGCGAGCAGTACTTC
CDR3aa: CASSVALRTGEQYF

j_gene: TRBJ2-5
d_gene: .
v_gene: TRBV4-2
abundance: medium-sized
CDR3nt: TGTGCCAGCAGCCAAGACCCTGGGGAGACCCAGTACTTC
CDR3aa: CASSQDPGETQYF

j_gene: TRBJ1-2
d_gene: .
v_gene: TRBV4-1
abundance: .
CDR3nt: TGCGCCAGCAGCCAGGCTACAGGGTCGGACTACACCTTC
CDR3aa: CASSQATGSDYTF

j_gene: TRBJ2-1
d_gene: .
v_gene: TRBV11-2
abundance: .
CDR3nt: TGTGCCAGCAGCCGGGACATATACAATGAGCAGTTCTTC
CDR3aa: CASSRDIYNEQFF

j_gene: TRBJ2-5
d_gene: .
v_gene: TRBV2
abundance: few
CDR3nt: TGTGCCAGCACAAAGGAGACCCAGTACTTC
CDR3aa: CASTKETQYF

j_gene: TRBJ2-4
d_gene: TRBD2
v_gene: TRBV5-6
abundance: .
CDR3nt: TGTGCCAGCAGCCGCCTAGTCGGACTAGCGGGAGCCTTTCAAAACATTCAGTACTTC
CDR3aa: CASSRLVGLAGAFQNIQYF

j_gene: TRBJ2-2
d_gene: .
v_gene: TRBV7-3
abundance: .
CDR3nt: TGTGCCAGCAGTATTGACGGGAACACCGGGGAGCTGTTTTTT
CDR3aa: CASSIDGNTGELFF

j_gene: TRBJ2-1
d_gene: TRBD1
v_gene: TRBV7-8
abundance: .
CDR3nt: TGTGCCAGCAGCCCTAGCCGACAGGGTAGTAATGAGCAGTTCTTC
CDR3aa: CASSPSRQGSNEQFF

j_gene: TRBJ2-7
d_gene: .
v_gene: TRBV7-2
abundance: .
CDR3nt: TGTGCCAGCAGCTTAGTTCTTGGCCTCCTAAGCGGCTCCTACGAGCAGTACTTC
CDR3aa: CASSLVLGLLSGSYEQYF

j_gene: TRBJ2-5
d_gene: .
v_gene: TRBV27
abundance: .
CDR3nt: TGTGCCAGCAGTTTATCCGTATGGGAGACCCAGTACTTC
CDR3aa: CASSLSVWETQYF

j_gene: TRBJ1-4
d_gene: .
v_gene: TRBV30
abundance: .
CDR3nt: TGTGCCTGGAGTGTATGGACGATGGAGGGAAAACTGTTTTTT
CDR3aa: CAWSVWTMEGKLFF

j_gene: TRBJ2-1
d_gene: .
v_gene: TRBV5-4
abundance: .
CDR3nt: TGTGCCAGCAGCTTGGGTCGGGAGGGGGCCAATGAGCAGTTCTTC
CDR3aa: CASSLGREGANEQFF

j_gene: TRBJ2-5
d_gene: .
v_gene: TRBV10-2
abundance: .
CDR3nt: TGCGCCAGCAAAAGGACTCTGGGGGAAGAGACCCAGTACTTC
CDR3aa: CASKRTLGEETQYF

j_gene: TRBJ1-3
d_gene: TRBD1
v_gene: TRBV4-1
abundance: .
CDR3nt: TGCGCCAGCAGCCAAGATAGGGACAGGGTGGGAAACACCATATATTTT
CDR3aa: CASSQDRDRVGNTIYF

j_gene: TRBJ2-2
d_gene: .
v_gene: TRBV11-2
abundance: .
CDR3nt: TGTGCCAGCAGCTTAGCTCTCACCGGGGAGCTGTTTTTT
CDR3aa: CASSLALTGELFF

j_gene: TRBJ2-1
d_gene: TRBD2
v_gene: TRBV19
abundance: .
CDR3nt: TGTGCCAGTAGTATCCAAGCGGGAGCGGAAGGTGAGCAGTTCTTC
CDR3aa: CASSIQAGAEGEQFF

j_gene: TRBJ1-5
d_gene: .
v_gene: TRBV7-2
abundance: .
CDR3nt: TGTGCCAGCAGCTTAGGGGACCTTAGCAATCAGCCCCAGCATTTT
CDR3aa: CASSLGDLSNQPQHF

j_gene: TRBJ1-1
d_gene: TRBD1
v_gene: TRBV2
abundance: .
CDR3nt: TGTGCCAGCAGTGAAGGGGCCTGGACAGGGGGAGTTTTT
CDR3aa: CASSEGAWTGGVF

j_gene: TRBJ1-2
d_gene: .
v_gene: TRBV5-6
abundance: .
CDR3nt: TGTGCCAGCAGCTTGACGGACTATGGCTACACCTTC
CDR3aa: CASSLTDYGYTF

j_gene: TRBJ2-5
d_gene: TRBD2
v_gene: TRBV7-2
abundance: .
CDR3nt: TGTGCCAGCAGCCGGAAAGCGGGATCAGGGGAGACCCAGTACTTC
CDR3aa: CASSRKAGSGETQYF

j_gene: TRBJ2-3
d_gene: .
v_gene: TRBV30
abundance: .
CDR3nt: TGTGCCTGGAGGGTAGGGGTAGTCGGTACGCAGTATTTT
CDR3aa: CAWRVGVVGTQYF

j_gene: TRBJ1-5
d_gene: .
v_gene: TRBV6-1
abundance: .
CDR3nt: TGTGCCAGCAGCAGGGAGATTAGCAATCAGCCCCAGCATTTT
CDR3aa: CASSREISNQPQHF